Shown below are 18 T cell receptor beta chains from a single sample sequenced in a study of human T cells and chemical hapten exposure. MiXCR, run by TCRdb on the RACE reads, gives a single entry per CDR3 protein. The sample holds 95,000 or so distinct CDR3 sequences, approximately 10% seen once. The time point denotes: patch test 2, 6 weeks after DPC sensitization. Documented treatment: therapeutic diphenylcyclopropenone sensitization with weekly scalp DPC. The sequencing used whole blood, collected in connection with sensitization to the hapten diphenylcyclopropenone (DPC). The receptors were gathered from a woman aged 35 to 49 with alopecia areata. Some clones in this sample may be carry-over from other donors' samples.

In this sample, this clonotype turned up a few times. The CDR3: CASSQRDGFYQPQHF. CDR3 coding DNA: TGTGCCAGCAGCCAACGAGACGGATTTTATCAGCCCCAGCATTTT. This chain connects TRBV6-2 or TRBV6-3 to TRBJ1-5; D is undetermined. This CDR3 has 15 residues. V lost 6 bases, J lost 5 bases, and 17 bases lay in between. The germline V gene encodes CDR1 MNHEY and CDR2 SVGEGT.

This clonotype was counted many times. V and J are TRBV28 and TRBJ1-5; D is ambiguous. The CDR3 sequence is 15 residues long. The V gene's germline CDR1 is MDHEN and CDR2 SYDVKM. The ends were cut back, 5 bases at V and 7 bases at J, with 18 bases in the middle. As DNA, the CDR3 is TGTGCCAGCAGTCGGCTGCGGGGTGGGTGGCAGCCCCAGCATTTT. Its protein is CASSRLRGGWQPQHF.

The genes are TRBV19 and TRBJ2-1; 11 positions agree with TRBD2. V was clipped by 8 bases and J by 5 bases; unmatched bases: 17. Germline V lookup: CDR1 LNHDA, CDR2 SQIVND (reference sequence). The CDR3 is 18 residues long. The CDR3 spells CASRKLAGASSDHNEQFF. CDR3 nucleotides: TGTGCCAGTCGTAAACTAGCGGGGGCCTCTAGCGACCACAATGAGCAGTTCTTC.

The V call is TRBV12-3 or TRBV12-4, the J call TRBJ2-7, with 7 nucleotides matching TRBD2. J was trimmed by 6 bases and V by 6 bases; bases with no gene match: 14. The CDR3 runs to 15 residues. CDR3 bases: TGTGCCAGCAGCCCGACTAGCCCGGGGTCGGGCGAGCAGTACTTC. This sequence encodes CASSPTSPGSGEQYF.

This clonotype was detected a few times. The rearrangement uses TRBV14 and TRBJ2-2, with D possibly matching TRBD2 (6 bases). This CDR3 is built from 14 residues. Germline V gene sequence: CDR1 SGHDN, CDR2 FVKESK. Deletions cut 4 bases from V and 7 bases from J, with 13 bases between. CDR3 amino acids: CASSRLREVGELFF. CDR3 bases: TGTGCCAGCAGCCGACTAAGGGAGGTCGGGGAGCTGTTTTTT. Looking up the rest from reference TRBV14 and TRBJ2-2 gives the full variable domain: EAGVTQFPSHSVIEKGQTVTLRCDPISGHDNLYWYRRVMGKEIKFLLHFVKESKQDESGMPNNRFLAERTGGTYSTLKVQPAELEDSGVYFCASSRLREVGELFFGEGSRLTVL.

V is TRBV7-9 and J is TRBJ2-2; D uncertain. There are 14 residues in the CDR3. The germline V gene encodes CDR1 SEHNR and CDR2 FQNEAQ (reference sequence). V lost 8 bases and J 3 bases, leaving 13 bases between the germline ends. CDR3 sequence: CASGRSLDTGELFF. The CDR3 DNA follows: TGTGCCAGCGGAAGGAGTCTAGACACCGGGGAGCTGTTTTTT.

The V gene is TRBV4-3, the J gene TRBJ1-6; D gene unclear. Trimming stripped 0 bases from V and 7 bases from J, with 10 bases between. Germline CDR1 LGHNA, CDR2 YSLEER. The CDR3 extends over 15 amino acids. The CDR3 DNA is TGCGCCAGCAGCCAAGATGTTGAGTGGAATTCACCCCTCCACTTT. This gives the protein CASSQDVEWNSPLHF.

This clonotype was detected many times. The chain carries TRBV28 and TRBJ2-5; possibly TRBD2 for D (6 bases). Germline V CDR1 and CDR2: MDHEN, SYDVKM. V lost 1 base to trimming and J lost 2 bases, with 14 bases between them. The CDR3 sequence is 16 residues long. In DNA, the CDR3 is TGTGCCAGCAGTTTATCGGGGAGGCGAGTACAAGAGACCCAGTACTTC. It is translated as CASSLSGRRVQETQYF.

In its sample, this clonotype was seen a few times. J is TRBJ2-3 and V is TRBV7-2; D is perhaps TRBD1 (5 bases). CDR1 and CDR2 (germline): SGHTA, FQGNSA. This CDR3 contains 15 residues. The germline V and J ends were trimmed by 2 bases and 0 bases, with 9 bases remaining between them. The CDR3 here is CASSLRTTSTDTQYF. The CDR3 DNA sequence: TGTGCCAGCAGCTTAAGGACAACTAGCACAGATACGCAGTATTTT.

The chain carries TRBV3-2 and TRBJ2-1; TRBD1, as called in the table, went unchecked against the DNA. TRBV3-2 is assigned pseudogene status. The CDR3 is made up of 14 amino acids. CDR3 DNA: TGTGCCAGCAGCCCCGGGGGGGGCCTCAATGAGCAGTTCTTC. Residues: CASSPGGGLNEQFF.

V is TRBV29-1 and J is TRBJ1-1, with a tentative D call TRBD1 (5 bases). The CDR3 sequence is 12 residues long. Trimming left V 7 bases short and J 1 base short, with 10 bases between. The germline gives CDR1 SQVTM, CDR2 ANQGSEA. CDR3 amino acids: CSGGLSNTEAFF. In DNA form, the CDR3 reads TGCAGCGGGGGACTTTCGAACACTGAAGCTTTCTTT.

V gene TRBV6-5 combines with J gene TRBJ1-3; D call uncertain. In germline, CDR1 is MNHEY, CDR2 SVGAGI. V dropped 5 bases and J dropped 0 bases, with 14 bases sitting between them. The CDR3 covers 16 residues. The CDR3 DNA follows: TGTGCCAGCAGTCCTAAGGACTCCGGCTCTGGAAACACCATATATTTT. Protein sequence: CASSPKDSGSGNTIYF.

This clonotype was detected ten times or more. This chain connects TRBV7-3 to TRBJ2-3; D is uncertain. The germline V gene has CDR1 SGHTA and CDR2 FQGTGA. The V end was cut by 4 bases, the J end by 3 bases, with 5 bases between. This CDR3 comprises 12 residues. CDR3 DNA: TGTGCCAGCAGCTCCACGACAGATACGCAGTATTTT. It yields the protein CASSSTTDTQYF.

V is TRBV5-4 and J is TRBJ2-2; TRBD1 aligns across 8 bases. Germline V lookup: CDR1 SGHNT, CDR2 YYREEE (reference sequence). There are 13 residues in the CDR3. V gave up 6 bases and J gave up 7 bases; unmatched junction bases: 5. The chain's CDR3 is CASMAGGGGELFF. The CDR3 DNA reads as TGTGCCAGCATGGCAGGGGGCGGCGGGGAGCTGTTTTTT.

The sample holds many counts of this clonotype. V usage is TRBV7-2 and J usage is TRBJ2-1; D perhaps matches TRBD2 (5 bases). Trimming took off 6 bases at V and 0 bases at J, with 12 bases between the two ends. This CDR3 is built from 15 residues. Per the germline V gene, CDR1 is SGHTA and CDR2 is FQGNSA. Here the CDR3 reads CASRTQRGSYNEQFF. CDR3 DNA: TGTGCCAGCAGGACGCAACGGGGCTCCTACAATGAGCAGTTCTTC. The full variable domain, in which reference TRBV7-2 and TRBJ2-1 provide the parts outside the CDR3, is GAGVSQSPSNKVTEKGKDVELRCDPISGHTALYWYRQSLGQGLEFLIYFQGNSAPDKSGLPSDRFSAERTGGSVSTLTIQRTQQEDSAVYLCASRTQRGSYNEQFFGPGTRLTVL.

This chain connects TRBV30 to TRBJ1-2, with D maybe TRBD1 (5 bases). The CDR3 covers 14 residues. In germline, CDR1 is GTSNPN, CDR2 SVGIG (reference sequence). Trimming took off 7 bases at V and 3 bases at J, with 18 bases between the two ends. The CDR3 coding sequence is TGTGCCTCCCCCCGGTGGGACGGGGACTATGGCTACACCTTC. Its protein is CASPRWDGDYGYTF.

This chain connects TRBV9 to TRBJ2-1, with 7 bases matching TRBD2. Germline trimming cut 0 bases from V and 1 base from J; bases unmatched to any gene: 4. This CDR3 comprises 16 residues. Germline V gives CDR1 SGDLS, CDR2 YYNGEE. This CDR3 is CASSVASGVSYNEQFF. CDR3 coding DNA: TGTGCCAGCAGCGTAGCTAGCGGTGTTTCCTACAATGAGCAGTTCTTC.

The chain recombines TRBV29-1 with TRBJ1-2; D is unclear. The CDR3 extends over 11 amino acids. Germline V CDR1 and CDR2: SQVTM, ANQGSEA. V was trimmed by 8 bases and J by 8 bases, leaving 15 bases between them. The CDR3 sequence is CSIIFRRGYTF. The CDR3 bases are TGCAGCATTATATTCCGTCGGGGCTACACCTTC. The whole variable domain, remainder taken from reference TRBV29-1 and TRBJ1-2, is SAVISQKPSRDICQRGTSLTIQCQVDSQVTMMFWYRQQPGQSLTLIATANQGSEATYESGFVIDKFPISRPNLTFSTLTVSNMSPEDSSIYLCSIIFRRGYTFGSGTRLTVV.